The 21 T cell receptor beta chains in this list originate from one sample, sequenced in a study of vaccination effects on CD4 cells after COVID-19. Sequencing was performed with immunoSEQ multiplex PCR; in TCRdb, only in-frame clones are kept and a portion is missing. The profile shows about 45,000 clones, approximately 70% of them singletons. Prior to sequencing, the ViraFEST assay stimulated PBMC with viral peptide pools, which expanded the antigen-specific CD4+ T cells. Subsequent to a culture period of 10 days, CD4+ T cells were isolated. Convalescent patients had PCR-confirmed SARS-CoV-2 infection between March and December 2020. No antigen has been identified for these receptors. Sequences were derived from CD4+ T cells from PBMCs cultured with a peptide pool, sampled before COVID-19 vaccination. Receptor source: a human donor who had a prior SARS-CoV-2 infection.

The gene calls are TRBV25-1 and TRBJ2-1, with TRBD1 identical over 7 bases. This CDR3 has 14 residues. Trimming at V came to 8 bases and at J to 3 bases, leaving 7 bases not matched to a gene. Per the germline V gene, CDR1 is MGHDK and CDR2 is SYGVNS. The CDR3 DNA reads as TGTGCCAGCCTACCGACAGGGAGCTACAATGAGCAGTTCTTC. It specifies CASLPTGSYNEQFF.

This clone was picked up a small number of times. J is TRBJ1-1 and V is TRBV6-4, with unresolved D. Trimming took off 2 bases at V and 2 bases at J, with 6 bases between the two ends. Germline V gene sequence: CDR1 MRHNA, CDR2 SNTAGT. This CDR3 is built from 13 residues. This CDR3 is CASSDSFNTEAFF. The DNA for the CDR3 is TGTGCCAGCAGTGACAGCTTCAACACTGAAGCTTTCTTT.

This clone has only a few counts. The rearrangement uses TRBV5-1 and TRBJ1-1, with 7 bases identical to TRBD1. The J segment lost 10 bases and the V segment lost 4 bases, leaving 7 bases of the junction unmatched. Germline V CDR1 and CDR2: SGHRS, YFSETQ. The CDR3 length is 12 residues. The CDR3, as DNA: TGCGCCAGCAGCGTTACAGGGGATGGAGCTTTCTTT. Translating it yields CASSVTGDGAFF.

CDR3 sequence (DNA): TGTGCCAGCAGCGTAGGAATTGGACTACAGAACACTGAAGCTTTCTTT. It encodes CASSVGIGLQNTEAFF. The chain links TRBV9 to TRBJ1-1; D gene uncertain. V was clipped by 0 bases and J by 1 base, with 13 bases between them. The length of the CDR3 is 16 residues. Germline V gives CDR1 SGDLS, CDR2 YYNGEE.

V gene TRBV4-2 combines with J gene TRBJ1-2; D gene uncertain. In germline, CDR1 is LGHNA, CDR2 YNFKEQ. Trimming left V 2 bases short and J 4 bases short, with 8 bases between. This CDR3 comprises 13 residues. CDR3 sequence (DNA): TGTGCCAGCAGCCAAACCCTTGGCTATGGCTACACCTTC. It encodes CASSQTLGYGYTF.

The gene calls are TRBV7-2 and TRBJ1-4; TRBD1 might be the D (5 bases). V dropped 2 bases and J dropped 10 bases, with 17 bases sitting between them. Germline loops: CDR1 SGHTA, CDR2 FQGNSA. CDR3 length equals 15 residues. The CDR3 region is CASSLYDSQFGKLFF. The CDR3 bases are TGTGCCAGCAGCTTATACGACAGTCAATTCGGAAAACTGTTTTTT.

This clone was seen a few times. The chain is built from TRBV7-8 and TRBJ2-1, with 13 nucleotides matching TRBD2. Germline V gene data show CDR1 as SGHVS and CDR2 as FQNEAQ. The CDR3 contains 15 residues. The V gene end was trimmed by 4 bases and the J gene end by 7 bases; junction bases not matched to a gene: 4. CDR3 sequence: CASSWTSGRGNEQFF. CDR3 nucleotides: TGTGCCAGCAGCTGGACTAGCGGGAGAGGGAATGAGCAGTTCTTC.

CDR3 nucleotides: TGTGCCAGCAGCTTACGCACTGAAGCTTTCTTT. Amino acid sequence: CASSLRTEAFF. J is TRBJ1-1 and V is TRBV5-8; no reliable D call. Germline-derived CDR1 and CDR2 are SGHTS and YDEGEE. V lost 2 bases and J 4 bases, leaving 3 bases between the germline ends. This CDR3 is 11 amino acids long.

The rearrangement uses TRBV5-4 and TRBJ2-5; 8 bases agree with TRBD2. This CDR3 is 16 amino acids long. V lost 2 bases and J lost 1; bases outside the gene matches: 7. CDR1 and CDR2 from the germline V gene are SGHNT and YYREEE (reference sequence). The CDR3 DNA reads TGTGCCAGCAGCTTCGCAACCGGGGGGGGCCAAGAGACCCAGTACTTC. Protein sequence: CASSFATGGGQETQYF. The whole variable domain, filled in from reference TRBV5-4 and TRBJ2-5, reads ETGVTQSPTHLIKTRGQQVTLRCSSQSGHNTVSWYQQALGQGPQFIFQYYREEENGRGNFPPRFSGLQFPNYSSELNVNALELDDSALYLCASSFATGGGQETQYFGPGTRLLVL.

V and J are TRBV19 and TRBJ1-4; the D gene is possibly TRBD1 (6 bases). Trimming removed 10 bases from V and 3 bases from J, with 15 bases in between. Germline V CDR1 and CDR2: LNHDA, SQIVND (reference sequence). The CDR3 runs to 14 residues. CDR3 protein: CATRRGGPNEKLFF. CDR3 DNA sequence: TGTGCCACCCGAAGAGGGGGACCTAATGAAAAACTGTTTTTT.

This clone was observed a few times. The V gene is TRBV28, the J gene TRBJ2-7, with a tentative D call TRBD1 (5 bases). Germline CDR1 MDHEN, CDR2 SYDVKM. V shed 6 bases and J shed 0 bases, with 15 bases lying between them. The CDR3 runs 15 residues. The chain's CDR3 is CASSPMQGSSYEQYF. The CDR3 DNA sequence: TGTGCCAGCAGCCCGATGCAGGGAAGCTCCTACGAGCAGTACTTC.

J is TRBJ2-7 and V is TRBV18; weak D call: TRBD1 (6 bases). Germline V gene data show CDR1 as KGHSH and CDR2 as LQKENI. Deletions cut 5 bases from V and 1 base from J, with 12 bases between. The CDR3 spans 14 residues. DNA of the CDR3: TGTGCCAGCTCAAACAGGGAAGGTTCCTACGAGCAGTACTTC. Protein product: CASSNREGSYEQYF.

This clone was counted between two and nine times. The chain joins TRBV27 to TRBJ1-1; D may be TRBD1 (6 bases). Deletions cut 6 bases from V and 6 bases from J, with 20 bases between. This CDR3 region has 15 residues. Germline V gene sequence: CDR1 MNHEY, CDR2 SMNVEV (reference sequence). In nucleotides, the CDR3 is TGTGCCAGCAGAACAATCAGGGGTAATCTTGCTGAAGCTTTCTTT. Translated, it gives CASRTIRGNLAEAFF.

The CDR3 loop reads CASSFTGTQGYTF. The CDR3 DNA reads as TGTGCCAGCAGCTTTACCGGGACGCAAGGCTACACCTTC. J is TRBJ1-2 and V is TRBV11-2, with D possibly being TRBD1 (5 bases). V was trimmed by 3 bases and J by 8 bases, leaving 13 bases between them. The CDR3 loop spans 13 amino acids. Germline loops: CDR1 SGHAT, CDR2 FQNNGV.

The chain employs TRBV7-9 and TRBJ1-2; 7 positions match TRBD1. Germline trimming cut 4 bases from V and 0 bases from J; bases unmatched to any gene: 11. Per germline, CDR1 SEHNR and CDR2 FQNEAQ (reference sequence). This CDR3 is 17 amino acids long. The CDR3 is CASSSWTGDKANYGYTF. CDR3 DNA sequence: TGTGCCAGCAGCTCTTGGACAGGAGATAAAGCTAACTATGGCTACACCTTC.

The J gene is TRBJ2-1, the V gene TRBV7-6; D is tentatively TRBD1 or TRBD2 (9 bases each). Looked up from germline, CDR1 is SGHVS and CDR2 is FNYEAQ. The CDR3 totals 16 residues. V lost 1 base and J 7 bases, leaving 17 bases between the germline ends. The CDR3 sequence is CASSLEASGTGNEQFF. The CDR3 nucleotides read TGTGCCAGCAGCTTAGAGGCTAGCGGGACAGGGAATGAGCAGTTCTTC. Combining the CDR3 with reference TRBV7-6 and TRBJ2-1 gives the whole variable domain GAGVSQSPRYKVTKRGQDVALRCDPISGHVSLYWYRQALGQGPEFLTYFNYEAQQDKSGLPNDRFSAERPEGSISTLTIQRTEQRDSAMYRCASSLEASGTGNEQFFGPGTRLTVL.

This clone was detected only a few times. The chain joins TRBV5-1 to TRBJ2-3; 9 nucleotides agree with TRBD1. The germline gives CDR1 SGHRS, CDR2 YFSETQ. The CDR3 is made up of 14 amino acids. With V trimmed by 1 base and J by 9 bases, 6 bases remained unmatched. Written as DNA, the CDR3 is TGCGCCAGCAGCTTGACGGGACAGGGAGGGACGCAGTATTTT. Residues: CASSLTGQGGTQYF.

This clone was seen a few times. The chain combines TRBV6-1 with TRBJ1-6, with D possibly being TRBD1 (6 bases). The germline V gene has CDR1 MNHNS and CDR2 SASEGT. The CDR3 is 16 amino acids. V was trimmed by 2 bases and J by 8 bases, leaving 16 bases between them. The CDR3 sequence: CASSELPGPGDSPLHF. Written as DNA, the CDR3 is TGTGCCAGCAGTGAACTTCCGGGTCCAGGGGATTCACCCCTCCACTTT.

The rearrangement uses TRBV3-1 (or the pseudogene TRBV3-2) and TRBJ2-7, with D unclear. Between the trimmed V and J ends, which lost 0 bases and 3 bases, there was a span of 6 bases. Germline V gives CDR1 LGHDT, CDR2 YNNKEL (reference sequence). This CDR3 comprises 13 residues. The CDR3 reads CASSQDSFYEQYF. The CDR3 DNA follows: TGTGCCAGCAGCCAAGATAGTTTCTACGAGCAGTACTTC.

This chain connects TRBV7-2 to TRBJ2-2; D is perhaps TRBD2 (6 bases). This CDR3 has 14 residues. The germline gives CDR1 SGHTA, CDR2 FQGNSA. Trimming took off 4 bases at V and 2 bases at J, with 8 bases between the two ends. The CDR3 coding sequence is TGTGCCAGCAGCTCCGGGACTAACACCGGGGAGCTGTTTTTT. Its protein is CASSSGTNTGELFF.

The chain employs TRBV9 and TRBJ2-1, with 9 bases identical to TRBD1. J was trimmed by 1 base and V by 0 bases; bases with no gene match: 17. CDR3 length: 21 amino acids. CDR1 and CDR2 (germline): SGDLS, YYNGEE. CDR3 DNA sequence: TGTGCCAGCAGCGTAGCTACAGACAGGGGGTGGAGTATGAGGTCCTACAATGAGCAGTTCTTC. This gives the protein CASSVATDRGWSMRSYNEQFF. Based on the CDR3 plus reference TRBV9 and TRBJ2-1, the full variable domain is DSGVTQTPKHLITATGQRVTLRCSPRSGDLSVYWYQQSLDQGLQFLIQYYNGEERAKGNILERFSAQQFPDLHSELNLSSLELGDSALYFCASSVATDRGWSMRSYNEQFFGPGTRLTVL.